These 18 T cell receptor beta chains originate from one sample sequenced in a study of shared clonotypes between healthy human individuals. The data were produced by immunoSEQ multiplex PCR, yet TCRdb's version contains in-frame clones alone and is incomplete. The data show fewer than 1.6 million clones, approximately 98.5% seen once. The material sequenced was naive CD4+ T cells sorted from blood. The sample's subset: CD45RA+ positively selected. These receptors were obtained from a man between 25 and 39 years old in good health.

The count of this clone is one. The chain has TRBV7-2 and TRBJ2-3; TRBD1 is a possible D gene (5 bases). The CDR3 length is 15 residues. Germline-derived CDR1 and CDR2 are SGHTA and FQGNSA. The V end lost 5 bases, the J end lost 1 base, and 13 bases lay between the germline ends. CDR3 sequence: CASSSRQKGTDTQYF. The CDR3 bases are TGTGCCAGCAGCAGCCGACAGAAGGGCACAGATACGCAGTATTTT.

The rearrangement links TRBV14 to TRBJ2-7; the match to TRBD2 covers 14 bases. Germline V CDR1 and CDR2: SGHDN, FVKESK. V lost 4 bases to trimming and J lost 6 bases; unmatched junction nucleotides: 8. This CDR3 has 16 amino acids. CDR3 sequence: CASSRTLGLAGVEQYF. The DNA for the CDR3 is TGTGCCAGCAGCCGGACCTTGGGACTAGCGGGAGTCGAGCAGTACTTC.

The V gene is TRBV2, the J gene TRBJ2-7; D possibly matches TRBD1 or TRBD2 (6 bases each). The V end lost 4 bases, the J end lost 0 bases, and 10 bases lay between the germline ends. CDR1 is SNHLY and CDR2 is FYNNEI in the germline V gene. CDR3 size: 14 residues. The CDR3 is CASSVADSSYEQYF. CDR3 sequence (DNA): TGTGCCAGCAGTGTAGCGGACAGCTCCTACGAGCAGTACTTC. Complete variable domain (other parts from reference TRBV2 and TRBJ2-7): EPEVTQTPSHQVTQMGQEVILRCVPISNHLYFYWYRQILGQKVEFLVSFYNNEISEKSEIFDDQFSVERPDGSNFTLKIRSTKLEDSAMYFCASSVADSSYEQYFGPGTRLTVT.

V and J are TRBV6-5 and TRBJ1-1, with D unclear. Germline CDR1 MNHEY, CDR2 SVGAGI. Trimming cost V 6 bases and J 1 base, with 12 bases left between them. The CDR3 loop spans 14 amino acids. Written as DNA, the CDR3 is TGTGCCAGCAGCCGCAGATATTCGAACACTGAAGCTTTCTTT. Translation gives CASSRRYSNTEAFF.

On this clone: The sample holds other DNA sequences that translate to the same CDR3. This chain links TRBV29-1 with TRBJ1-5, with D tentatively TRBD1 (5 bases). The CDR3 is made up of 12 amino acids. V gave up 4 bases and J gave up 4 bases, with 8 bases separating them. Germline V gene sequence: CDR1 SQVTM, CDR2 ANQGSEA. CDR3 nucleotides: TGCAGCGTTGGGGGACGGAATCAGCCCCAGCATTTT. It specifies CSVGGRNQPQHF.

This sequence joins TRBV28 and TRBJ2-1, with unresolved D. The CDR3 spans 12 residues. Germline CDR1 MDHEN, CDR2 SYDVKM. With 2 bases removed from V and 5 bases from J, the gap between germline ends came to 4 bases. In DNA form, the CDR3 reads TGTGCCAGCAGTTTACTAGACAATGAGCAGTTCTTC. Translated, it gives CASSLLDNEQFF.

The CDR3 DNA sequence: TGTGCCAGCAGTTACTCCTTCGCAGATACGCAGTATTTT. Translation gives CASSYSFADTQYF. The chain couples TRBV6-5 to TRBJ2-3, with no clear D. V lost 0 bases and J 4 bases, leaving 5 bases between the germline ends. This CDR3 is built from 13 residues. Germline lookup yields CDR1 MNHEY and CDR2 SVGAGI.

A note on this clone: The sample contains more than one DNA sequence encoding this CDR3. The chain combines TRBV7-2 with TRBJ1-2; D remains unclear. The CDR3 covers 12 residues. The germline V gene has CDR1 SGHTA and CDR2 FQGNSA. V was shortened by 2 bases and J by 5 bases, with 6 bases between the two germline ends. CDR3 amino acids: CASSLQAYGYTF. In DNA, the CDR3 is TGTGCCAGCAGCTTACAGGCTTATGGCTACACCTTC.

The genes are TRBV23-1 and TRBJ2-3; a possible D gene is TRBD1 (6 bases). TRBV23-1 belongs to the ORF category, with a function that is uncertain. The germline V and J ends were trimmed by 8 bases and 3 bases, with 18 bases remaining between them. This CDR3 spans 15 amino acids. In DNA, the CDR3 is TGCGCCAGCGTGACACTACAGGGCGCGACAGATACGCAGTATTTT. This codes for CASVTLQGATDTQYF.

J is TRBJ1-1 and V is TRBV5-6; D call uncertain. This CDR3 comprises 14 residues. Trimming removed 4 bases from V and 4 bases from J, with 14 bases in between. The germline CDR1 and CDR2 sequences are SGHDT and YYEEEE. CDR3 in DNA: TGTGCCAGCAGCCACCTACCCGCGAGCACTGAAGCTTTCTTT. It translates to CASSHLPASTEAFF.

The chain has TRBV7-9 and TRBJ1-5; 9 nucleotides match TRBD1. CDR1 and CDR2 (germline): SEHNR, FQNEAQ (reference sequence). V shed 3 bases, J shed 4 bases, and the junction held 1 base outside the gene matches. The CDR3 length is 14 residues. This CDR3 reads CASSFDRGNQPQHF. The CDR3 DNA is TGTGCCAGCAGCTTTGACAGGGGGAATCAGCCCCAGCATTTT.

The CDR3 loop reads CASGPVTGDNQPQHF. Here the CDR3 DNA reads TGTGCCAGCGGGCCCGTGACAGGGGATAATCAGCCCCAGCATTTT. This chain connects TRBV6-1 to TRBJ1-5; TRBD1 matches at 8 bases. In germline, CDR1 is MNHNS, CDR2 SASEGT. Trimming removed 8 bases from V and 4 bases from J; junction bases left unmatched: 10. This CDR3 comprises 15 residues.

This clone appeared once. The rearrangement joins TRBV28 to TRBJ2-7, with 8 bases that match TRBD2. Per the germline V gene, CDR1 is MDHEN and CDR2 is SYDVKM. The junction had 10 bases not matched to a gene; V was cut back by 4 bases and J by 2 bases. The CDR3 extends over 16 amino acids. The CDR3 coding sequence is TGTGCCAGCAGTTCGACATCCACTAGCGGTCCCTACGAGCAGTACTTC. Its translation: CASSSTSTSGPYEQYF.

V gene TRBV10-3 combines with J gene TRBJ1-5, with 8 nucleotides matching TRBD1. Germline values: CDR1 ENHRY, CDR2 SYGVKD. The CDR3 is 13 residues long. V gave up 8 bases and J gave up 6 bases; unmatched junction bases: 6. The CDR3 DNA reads TGTGCCATCGGGGACAGGATCGCTCAGCCCCAGCATTTT. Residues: CAIGDRIAQPQHF.

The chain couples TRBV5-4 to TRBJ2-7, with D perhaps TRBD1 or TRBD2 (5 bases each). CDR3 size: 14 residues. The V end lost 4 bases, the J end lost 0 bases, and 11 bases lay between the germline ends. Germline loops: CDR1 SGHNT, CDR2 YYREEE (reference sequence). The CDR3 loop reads CASSRDQSSYEQYF. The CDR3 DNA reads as TGTGCCAGCAGCCGGGACCAAAGCTCCTACGAGCAGTACTTC.

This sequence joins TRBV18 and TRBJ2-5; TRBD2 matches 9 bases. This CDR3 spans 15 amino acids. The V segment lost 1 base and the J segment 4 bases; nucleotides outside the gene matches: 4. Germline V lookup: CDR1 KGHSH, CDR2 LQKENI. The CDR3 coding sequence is TGTGCCAGCTCACCACTAGCGGGAGACCCAGAGACCCAGTACTTC. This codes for CASSPLAGDPETQYF. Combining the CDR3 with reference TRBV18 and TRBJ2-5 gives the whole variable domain NAGVMQNPRHLVRRRGQEARLRCSPMKGHSHVYWYRQLPEEGLKFMVYLQKENIIDESGMPKERFSAEFPKEGPSILRIQQVVRGDSAAYFCASSPLAGDPETQYFGPGTRLLVL.

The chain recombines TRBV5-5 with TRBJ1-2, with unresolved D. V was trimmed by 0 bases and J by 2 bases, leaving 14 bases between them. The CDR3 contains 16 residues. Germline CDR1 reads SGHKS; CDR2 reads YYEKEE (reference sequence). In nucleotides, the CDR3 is TGTGCCAGCAGCTTGGGCACAATAACACAGAACTATGGCTACACCTTC. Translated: CASSLGTITQNYGYTF.

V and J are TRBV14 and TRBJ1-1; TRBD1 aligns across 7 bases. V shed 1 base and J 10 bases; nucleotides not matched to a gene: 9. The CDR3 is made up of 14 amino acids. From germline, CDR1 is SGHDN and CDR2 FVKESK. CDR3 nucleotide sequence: TGTGCCAGCAGCCAAGTCAACAGGGGTGTTGGAGCTTTCTTT. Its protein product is CASSQVNRGVGAFF.